This T cell receptor beta chain emerged from a study of blood T cells in healthy people across ages. This clonotype came up a few times. Its matching antigen is unknown. Germline V gives CDR1 MNHEY, CDR2 SVGAGI. J lost 4 bases, V lost 6 bases, and 8 bases had no gene match. The CDR3 runs 15 residues. Together with a sample-barcoded 5' primer, a J-beta primer mix was included in a second PCR lasting about 7 to 12 cycles. One entry per CDR3 protein, called by TCRdb with MiXCR from the 5' RACE reads. The data contain about 760,000 distinct CDR3 sequences, just over 55% of them singletons. Findings and caveats of the study: The study found more naive CD4+ cells and higher diversity in long-lived than aged donors. It was held that the diversity estimates obtained from one million T cells were underestimates. TCR beta diversity per million T cells fell roughly linearly with age.

The TCR was taken from a man in his forties in good health. Sequenced material: blood. V usage is TRBV6-5 and J usage is TRBJ2-1; TRBD2 aligns across 8 bases. The CDR3 spells CASSPGTRQYNEQFF. The CDR3 DNA reads as TGTGCCAGCAGCCCAGGGACTAGGCAATACAATGAGCAGTTCTTC.